Listed below are T cell receptor beta chains from one sample, sequenced in a study of post-analysis software for immune sequencing data. MiXCR, run by TCRdb on the PCR reads, gives a single entry per CDR3 protein. Of a few hundred thousand distinct CDR3 sequences detected, under 55% appear once; the ten largest clones hold roughly an eighth. Sequences were obtained from blood. The receptors stem from a girl between 10 and 17 years old with multiple sclerosis. The CDR3 runs from the conserved cysteine through the conserved F or W. Each record gives: D gene, V gene, J gene, clone size, CDR3 DNA, CDR3 protein. D genes are given only for firm matches. Only part of the rows carry a size: once, few, many, or a class if the clone is expanded.

d_call: TRBD1
v_call: TRBV10-2
j_call: TRBJ2-5
clone_size: -
cdr3_nt: TGCGCCAGCAGGAGGACAGGGGGCGCGGTCGGGAATGAGCAGTACTTC
cdr3_aa: CASRRTGGAVGNEQYF

d_call: -
v_call: TRBV7-3
j_call: TRBJ2-5
clone_size: many
cdr3_nt: TGTGCCAGCAGCTTATCGGCACAAGAGTGGGAGACCCAGTACTTC
cdr3_aa: CASSLSAQEWETQYF

d_call: -
v_call: TRBV5-1
j_call: TRBJ1-5
clone_size: -
cdr3_nt: TGCGCCAGCAGCTTGGGAGGGGTGGATCAGCCCCAGCATTTT
cdr3_aa: CASSLGGVDQPQHF

d_call: -
v_call: TRBV4-1
j_call: TRBJ2-3
clone_size: -
cdr3_nt: TGCGCCAGCAGCCGAGCGGGCAGCACTAGCACAGATACGCAGTATTTT
cdr3_aa: CASSRAGSTSTDTQYF

d_call: -
v_call: TRBV9
j_call: TRBJ2-3
clone_size: few
cdr3_nt: TGTGCCAGCAGCGTAGATCACACAGATACGCAGTATTTT
cdr3_aa: CASSVDHTDTQYF

d_call: TRBD1
v_call: TRBV19
j_call: TRBJ2-2
clone_size: -
cdr3_nt: TGTGCCAGTAGTTCAGCCGGGACAGGGGCCGGGGAGCTGTTTTTT
cdr3_aa: CASSSAGTGAGELFF

d_call: TRBD1
v_call: TRBV4-3
j_call: TRBJ1-1
clone_size: -
cdr3_nt: TGCGCCAGCAGCCAAGGAACAGGGGTTCCTGAAGCTTTCTTT
cdr3_aa: CASSQGTGVPEAFF

d_call: TRBD2
v_call: TRBV5-1
j_call: TRBJ2-5
clone_size: -
cdr3_nt: TGCGCCAGCAGCTTGGTTAGCGGGAGCCTCGAGACCCAGTACTTC
cdr3_aa: CASSLVSGSLETQYF

d_call: -
v_call: TRBV20-1
j_call: TRBJ1-6
clone_size: -
cdr3_nt: TGCAGTGCTAGCGGTCAGGGTGGAGATAATTCACCCCTCCACTTT
cdr3_aa: CSASGQGGDNSPLHF

d_call: TRBD2
v_call: TRBV20-1
j_call: TRBJ2-1
clone_size: -
cdr3_nt: TGCAGTGCTCCTTCGGGGACTAGCCCAAGGGAGCAGTTCTTC
cdr3_aa: CSAPSGTSPREQFF

d_call: TRBD1
v_call: TRBV7-2
j_call: TRBJ1-5
clone_size: -
cdr3_nt: TGTGCCAGCAGCCGAAACAGGGGGGATCAGCCCCAGCATTTT
cdr3_aa: CASSRNRGDQPQHF

d_call: TRBD2
v_call: TRBV24-1
j_call: TRBJ2-7
clone_size: -
cdr3_nt: TGTGCCACCAGTTTGGGTAGCGGGAGTTACGAGCAGTACTTC
cdr3_aa: CATSLGSGSYEQYF

d_call: -
v_call: TRBV7-9
j_call: TRBJ2-1
clone_size: once
cdr3_nt: TGTGCCAGCAGCTTCAAGGACCACCTCAATGATGGGCAGTTCTTC
cdr3_aa: CASSFKDHLNDGQFF

d_call: -
v_call: TRBV18
j_call: TRBJ2-7
clone_size: -
cdr3_nt: TGTGCCAGCTCCCCGGAGGGCCTATCCTACGAGCAGTACTTC
cdr3_aa: CASSPEGLSYEQYF

d_call: -
v_call: TRBV7-2
j_call: TRBJ1-2
clone_size: -
cdr3_nt: TGTGCCAGCAGCTTAAAAATTCGGGGGACCTATGGCTACACCTTC
cdr3_aa: CASSLKIRGTYGYTF

d_call: TRBD1
v_call: TRBV28
j_call: TRBJ2-7
clone_size: -
cdr3_nt: TGTGCCAGCAGTTTACCCCATCCGACAGGGCCCTTACTCTCCTACGAGCAGTACTTC
cdr3_aa: CASSLPHPTGPLLSYEQYF

d_call: TRBD1
v_call: TRBV20-1
j_call: TRBJ2-1
clone_size: few
cdr3_nt: TGCAGTGCTAGGGGGGACAGGGGATTTGTAGGGCAGTTCTTC
cdr3_aa: CSARGDRGFVGQFF

d_call: -
v_call: TRBV3-1
j_call: TRBJ2-7
clone_size: once
cdr3_nt: TGTGCCAGCAGCCTGCAAGTAGGACTGGCCTCCTACGAGCAGTACTTC
cdr3_aa: CASSLQVGLASYEQYF

d_call: -
v_call: TRBV20-1
j_call: TRBJ2-7
clone_size: few
cdr3_nt: TGCAGTGCTAGCCCAAGAGCCGGGTACGAGCAGTACTTC
cdr3_aa: CSASPRAGYEQYF

d_call: TRBD1
v_call: TRBV27
j_call: TRBJ1-2
clone_size: few
cdr3_nt: TGTGCCAGCAGTTTATCGGGACAGGGGGTTTACTATGGCTACACCTTC
cdr3_aa: CASSLSGQGVYYGYTF

d_call: TRBD2
v_call: TRBV7-8
j_call: TRBJ2-1
clone_size: -
cdr3_nt: TGTGCCAGCAGCCGAGGACTAGCGGGAGGCCGACATGAGCAGTTCTTC
cdr3_aa: CASSRGLAGGRHEQFF

d_call: -
v_call: TRBV29-1
j_call: TRBJ2-1
clone_size: -
cdr3_nt: TGCAGCGTTGAAGATGATACAGACAATGAGCAGTTCTTC
cdr3_aa: CSVEDDTDNEQFF

d_call: TRBD1
v_call: TRBV27
j_call: TRBJ2-2
clone_size: -
cdr3_nt: TGTGCCAGCAGTACGTCCCGGGACAGCACCGGGGAGCTGTTTTTT
cdr3_aa: CASSTSRDSTGELFF

d_call: -
v_call: TRBV9
j_call: TRBJ1-4
clone_size: -
cdr3_nt: TGTGCCAGCAGCGTAGAATCGGTAGCGAAAAAACTGTTTTTT
cdr3_aa: CASSVESVAKKLFF

d_call: TRBD2
v_call: TRBV7-6
j_call: TRBJ2-6
clone_size: few
cdr3_nt: TGTGCCAGCAGCTTAGAACCTAGCGGGAGGGCCTACTGGGCCAACGTCCTGACTTTC
cdr3_aa: CASSLEPSGRAYWANVLTF

d_call: TRBD2
v_call: TRBV7-3
j_call: TRBJ2-1
clone_size: -
cdr3_nt: TGTGCCAGCAGCTCAACGGGAGGATTCGACAATGAGCAGTTCTTC
cdr3_aa: CASSSTGGFDNEQFF

d_call: -
v_call: TRBV20-1
j_call: TRBJ1-1
clone_size: -
cdr3_nt: TGCAGTGCTAGAGTTGTCGGAGGAGGCACTGAAGCTTTCTTT
cdr3_aa: CSARVVGGGTEAFF

d_call: -
v_call: TRBV6-2/TRBV6-3
j_call: TRBJ1-1
clone_size: -
cdr3_nt: TGTGCCAGCAGAAGAGAGGTCGACATTGAAGCTTTCTTT
cdr3_aa: CASRREVDIEAFF

d_call: -
v_call: TRBV12-3/TRBV12-4
j_call: TRBJ2-1
clone_size: few
cdr3_nt: TGTGCCAGCAGAGCTGACGGTAGCTCCTACAATGAGCAGTTCTTC
cdr3_aa: CASRADGSSYNEQFF

d_call: -
v_call: TRBV7-8
j_call: TRBJ2-1
clone_size: -
cdr3_nt: TGTGCCAGCAGCTTGGCGAGGGCAGGGCGGAGAAGGAATGAGCAGTTCTTC
cdr3_aa: CASSLARAGRRRNEQFF

d_call: -
v_call: TRBV10-3
j_call: TRBJ2-1
clone_size: few
cdr3_nt: TGTGCCATCAGTGAGGGAAGGTTGAGCTCCTACAATGAGCAGTTCTTC
cdr3_aa: CAISEGRLSSYNEQFF

d_call: -
v_call: TRBV12-3/TRBV12-4
j_call: TRBJ2-7
clone_size: once
cdr3_nt: TGTGCCAGCAGTTTGACGCTTAGCTCCTACGAGCAGTACTTC
cdr3_aa: CASSLTLSSYEQYF